This T cell receptor beta chain is drawn from a study of CD8+CD57+ T cells in acquired aplastic anemia. Study-wide context: The sorted CD4+ and CD8+ cells yielded an average roughly 3 ug of DNA.

The CDR3 runs to 17 residues. CDR1 and CDR2 (germline): SGDLS, YYNGEE. With 2 bases clipped from V and 5 bases from J, the junction kept 10 bases outside the gene matches. Study-level points and caveats: Patients and controls shared 25 to 30 CD8+ CDR3 sequences. Patients and controls were not found to differ significantly in CD8+ Simpson's diversity.

Patients chosen for sequencing had CD8+CD57+ cells that had expanded, as shown by flow cytometry. Patients uniformly had severe acquired aplastic anemia. This clonotype was detected many times. Antigen: not known. For CDR3 and TCR beta VDJ profiling, genomic DNA was the template used. Via MiXCR, TCRdb re-called the reads, giving one row per CDR3 protein. The repertoire consists of approximately 170,000 distinct CDR3 sequences, with more than 45% occurring once and the leading ten covering under 3.5%. The material sequenced was sorted CD4+, CD8+, or CD8+CD57+ T cells (not recorded which) from PBMCs. This receptor was identified in a human donor with aplastic anemia. The chain joins TRBV9 to TRBJ2-1, with 10 positions matching TRBD1. The chain's CDR3 is CASSVPLGDRGNNEQFF. In DNA, the CDR3 is TGTGCCAGCAGCGTTCCGTTGGGGGACAGGGGTAACAATGAGCAGTTCTTC. Together with reference TRBV9 and TRBJ2-1, the CDR3 gives the full variable domain: DSGVTQTPKHLITATGQRVTLRCSPRSGDLSVYWYQQSLDQGLQFLIQYYNGEERAKGNILERFSAQQFPDLHSELNLSSLELGDSALYFCASSVPLGDRGNNEQFFGPGTRLTVL.